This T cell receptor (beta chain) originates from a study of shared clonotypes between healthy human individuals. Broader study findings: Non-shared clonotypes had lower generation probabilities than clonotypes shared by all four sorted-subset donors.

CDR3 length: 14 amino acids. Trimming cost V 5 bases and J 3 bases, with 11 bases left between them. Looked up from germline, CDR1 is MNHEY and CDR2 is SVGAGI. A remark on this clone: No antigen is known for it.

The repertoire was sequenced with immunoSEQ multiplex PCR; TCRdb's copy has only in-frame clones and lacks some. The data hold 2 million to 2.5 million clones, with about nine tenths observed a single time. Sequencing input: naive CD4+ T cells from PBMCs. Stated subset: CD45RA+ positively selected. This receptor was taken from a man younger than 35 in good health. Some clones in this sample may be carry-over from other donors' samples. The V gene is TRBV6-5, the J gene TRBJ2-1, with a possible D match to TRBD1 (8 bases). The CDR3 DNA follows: TGTGCCAGCAGTACAGGGGGGGACTACAATGAGCAGTTCTTC. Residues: CASSTGGDYNEQFF.